This TCR beta chain comes out of a study of cytomegalovirus exposure and HLA in healthy donors. Across the whole study: The platform used for the roughly 130 validation repertoires matched that of the 650 to 750 first-cohort repertoires, a later analysis reported. General observations from the study: Among TCR beta chains, those listed as cytomegalovirus-associated numbered approximately 150. In vitro assays verified that three CMV-associated chains recognized CMV antigens specifically.

Clones were read by immunoSEQ multiplex PCR, and TCRdb kept only the in-frame ones, dropping some. The data contain tens of thousands of clones, 80% to 90% of them singletons. The CDR3 covers 15 residues. J was trimmed by 4 bases and V by 2 bases; bases with no gene match: 4. Germline V gives CDR1 SGHNT, CDR2 YYREEE (reference sequence). For this clone: The antigen is undetermined.

Sequencing used PBMCs. The sequence was obtained from a woman in her 30s in good health and CMV-seronegative. The chain joins TRBV5-4 to TRBJ2-1, with 9 positions matching TRBD2. The CDR3 sequence is CASSFSGSSYNEQFF. The CDR3 DNA follows: TGTGCCAGCAGCTTTAGCGGGAGCTCTTACAATGAGCAGTTCTTC.